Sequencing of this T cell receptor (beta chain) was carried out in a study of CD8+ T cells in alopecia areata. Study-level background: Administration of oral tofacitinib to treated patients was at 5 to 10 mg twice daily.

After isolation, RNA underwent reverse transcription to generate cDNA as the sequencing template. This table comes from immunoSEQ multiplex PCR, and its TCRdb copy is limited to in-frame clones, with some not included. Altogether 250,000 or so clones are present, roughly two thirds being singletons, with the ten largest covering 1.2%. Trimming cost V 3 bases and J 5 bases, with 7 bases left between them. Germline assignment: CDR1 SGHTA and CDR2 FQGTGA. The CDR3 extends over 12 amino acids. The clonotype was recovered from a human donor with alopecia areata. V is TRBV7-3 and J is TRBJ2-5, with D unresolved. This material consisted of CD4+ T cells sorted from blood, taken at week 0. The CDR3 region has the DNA TGTGCCAGCAGCTTCAATCGGGAGACCCAGTACTTC. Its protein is CASSFNRETQYF.